A single sample is the source of the 8 T cell receptor beta chains below, sequenced in a study of blood T cell repertoires in COVID-19. The data were produced by immunoSEQ multiplex PCR, yet TCRdb's version contains in-frame clones alone and is incomplete. The table has over 150,000 clones, nearly 80% seen once; the top ten hold roughly 1.8%. The sample comprised peripheral blood. These receptors all stem from an older man with acute or convalescent COVID-19.

In its sample, this clone was seen once. J is TRBJ2-5 and V is TRBV28, with D maybe TRBD2 (7 bases). Germline V gene data show CDR1 as MDHEN and CDR2 as SYDVKM. This CDR3 is built from 15 residues. Trimming left V 6 bases short and J 3 bases short, with 17 bases between. In DNA form, the CDR3 reads TGTGCCAGCAGCCCCAGGGGAGCGGGGAAAGAGACCCAGTACTTC. Residues: CASSPRGAGKETQYF.

This clone came up a few times. The rearrangement uses TRBV5-1 and TRBJ1-6; D not certain. The ends were cut back, 0 bases at V and 0 bases at J, with 10 bases in the middle. There are 17 residues in the CDR3. In germline, CDR1 is SGHRS, CDR2 YFSETQ. The DNA of the CDR3 is TGCGCCAGCAGCTTGGGCGGAGCGAGCTCCTATAATTCACCCCTCCACTTT. Translated: CASSLGGASSYNSPLHF. The variable domain in full, completed from reference TRBV5-1 and TRBJ1-6, reads KAGVTQTPRYLIKTRGQQVTLSCSPISGHRSVSWYQQTPGQGLQFLFEYFSETQRNKGNFPGRFSGRQFSNSRSEMNVSTLELGDSALYLCASSLGGASSYNSPLHFGNGTRLTVT.

J is TRBJ2-7 and V is TRBV6-5, with D possibly matching TRBD1 (6 bases). The length of the CDR3 is 14 residues. Looked up from germline, CDR1 is MNHEY and CDR2 is SVGAGI. The V end lost 6 bases, the J end lost 6 bases, and 18 bases lay between the germline ends. The CDR3 sequence: CASRRIGEGVEQYV. The CDR3 nucleotides read TGTGCCAGCAGACGGATTGGTGAGGGGGTCGAGCAGTACGTC.

The chain couples TRBV5-1 to TRBJ2-2; D perhaps matches TRBD2 (6 bases). V lost 3 bases to trimming and J lost 4 bases, with 13 bases between them. The CDR3 totals 15 residues. Germline CDR1 is SGHRS and CDR2 is YFSETQ. The CDR3 loop is CASSSGTEGTGELFF. The CDR3 DNA is TGCGCCAGCAGCTCGGGGACGGAGGGCACCGGGGAGCTGTTTTTT.

This clone was counted once. The chain has TRBV10-1 and TRBJ2-2; D perhaps matches TRBD1 (6 bases). Trimming shortened V by 5 bases and J by 0 bases, and 7 bases separated the two germline ends. The CDR3 length is 14 residues. Germline CDR1 is WNHNN and CDR2 is SYGVQD (reference sequence). CDR3: CASSTGTNTGELFF. CDR3 nucleotides: TGCGCCAGCAGTACAGGGACGAACACCGGGGAGCTGTTTTTT.

CDR3 in amino acids: CASSLARTGAYGYTF. Written as DNA, the CDR3 is TGCGCCAGCAGCTTGGCGCGGACAGGGGCCTATGGCTACACCTTC. The rearrangement uses TRBV5-1 and TRBJ1-2; the match to TRBD1 covers 9 bases. This CDR3 has 15 residues. Germline values: CDR1 SGHRS, CDR2 YFSETQ. V was clipped by 0 bases and J by 4 bases; unmatched bases: 4.

V usage is TRBV3-1 (or the pseudogene TRBV3-2) and J usage is TRBJ1-3; no clear D. The CDR3 length is 15 residues. Per the germline V gene, CDR1 is LGHDT and CDR2 is YNNKEL (reference sequence). V was pared by 4 bases and J by 1 base, with 11 bases between. CDR3 sequence (DNA): TGTGCCAGCAGCCTGGGCGATATATCTGGAAACACCATATATTTT. This encodes CASSLGDISGNTIYF.

This clone has only a few counts. The chain is built from TRBV21-1 and TRBJ2-1; TRBD1 was called by the table and not checked on the DNA. TRBV21-1 is classified as a pseudogene. The CDR3 has 15 amino acids. DNA for the CDR3: TGTGCCAGCAGCGGAGGACAGGGGTCCTACAATGAGCAGTTCTTC. This encodes CASSGGQGSYNEQFF.